This TCR beta chain was identified in a study of blood T cell repertoires in COVID-19. The method was immunoSEQ multiplex PCR; TCRdb's version includes in-frame clones alone and lacks a portion of them. Among some 70,000 clones listed, more than 65% were seen once. The CDR3 loop spans 15 amino acids. The J segment lost 4 bases and the V segment lost 5 bases, leaving 7 bases of the junction unmatched. Germline CDR1 reads SGHRS; CDR2 reads YFSETQ. The V gene is TRBV5-1, the J gene TRBJ2-2; 8 bases are a match to TRBD1. The TCR comes from a woman in her 50s with acute or convalescent COVID-19. Sequenced input: peripheral blood. CDR3 bases: TGCGCCAGCAGTGCACAGGGGGTTCTCACCGGGGAGCTGTTTTTT. Translating gives CASSAQGVLTGELFF.